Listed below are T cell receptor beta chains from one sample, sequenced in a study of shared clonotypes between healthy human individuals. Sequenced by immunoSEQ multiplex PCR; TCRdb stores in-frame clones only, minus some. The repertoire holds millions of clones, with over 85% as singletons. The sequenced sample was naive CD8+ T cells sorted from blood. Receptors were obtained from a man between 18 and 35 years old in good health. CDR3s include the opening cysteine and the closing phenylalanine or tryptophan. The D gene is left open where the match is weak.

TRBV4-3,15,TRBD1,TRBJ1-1,TGCGCCAGCAGCCAAGGGCCCGGACAGGGGGTTGAAGCTTTCTTT,CASSQGPGQGVEAFF
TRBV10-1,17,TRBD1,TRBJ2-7,TGCGCCAGCAGCCCCCCAGCTAGGAGGACAGGCCCCTACGAGCAGTACTTC,CASSPPARRTGPYEQYF
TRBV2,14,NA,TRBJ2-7,TGTGCCAGCAGTGAGGCCTGGCGCGCTTGGGAGCAGTACTTC,CASSEAWRAWEQYF
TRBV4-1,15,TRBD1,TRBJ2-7,TGCGCCAGCAGCCACGGACAGGGGGCTTCCTACGAGCAGTACTTC,CASSHGQGASYEQYF
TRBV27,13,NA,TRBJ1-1,TGTGCCAGCAGTTTGGCAGGGCCCACTGAAGCTTTCTTT,CASSLAGPTEAFF
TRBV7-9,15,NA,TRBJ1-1,TGTGCCAGCAGCTTCGGGGGCATGAGGGACACTGAAGCTTTCTTT,CASSFGGMRDTEAFF
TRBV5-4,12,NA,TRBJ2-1,TGTGCCAGCAGCTCAAACTTAGTAGGGCAGTTCTTC,CASSSNLVGQFF
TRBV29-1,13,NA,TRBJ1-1,TGCAGCGTTGAAGAGACAGTGCTTTCTGAAGCTTTCTTT,CSVEETVLSEAFF
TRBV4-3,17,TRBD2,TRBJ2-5,TGCGCCAGCAGCCAAGAGCCGGGACTAGCGGGAGGTGGGACCCAGTACTTC,CASSQEPGLAGGGTQYF
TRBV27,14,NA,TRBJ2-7,TGTGCCAGCAGCCTCAGGGAAGGTGGGGACGAGCAGTACTTC,CASSLREGGDEQYF
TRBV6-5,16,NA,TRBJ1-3,TGTGCCAGCAGTTATACGACAGAATTCTCTGGAAACACCATATATTTT,CASSYTTEFSGNTIYF
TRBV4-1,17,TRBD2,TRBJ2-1,TGCGCCAGCAGCCTGGGACTAGCGGGGAGCTCCTACAATGAGCAGTTCTTC,CASSLGLAGSSYNEQFF
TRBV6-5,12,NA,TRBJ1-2,TGTGCCAGCAGCCCAGGGAACTATGGCTACACCTTC,CASSPGNYGYTF
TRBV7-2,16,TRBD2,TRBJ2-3,TGTGCCAGCAGCGCCCCACTAGCGGGGCTCACAGATACGCAGTATTTT,CASSAPLAGLTDTQYF